Presented here are 15 T cell receptor beta chains from one specimen sequenced in a study of T cell clones after liver transplantation. Sequencing used immunoSEQ multiplex PCR; TCRdb keeps in-frame clones, though not all of them. The sample lists more than 15,000 clones; 80% to 90% were seen once. Sequencing was performed on CD8+ T cells from blood, taken before liver transplant. The receptors here all came from a human donor who received a liver transplant.

J is TRBJ2-2 and V is TRBV29-1; D not resolved. This CDR3 contains 13 residues. Germline V lookup: CDR1 SQVTM, CDR2 ANQGSEA. V was trimmed by 4 bases and J by 3 bases, leaving 9 bases between them. The CDR3 region has the DNA TGCAGCGTTGTTCTGGCAGACACCGGGGAGCTGTTTTTT. This translates into CSVVLADTGELFF.

The chain couples TRBV29-1 to TRBJ2-7; D may be TRBD2 (5 bases). The V gene lost 4 bases and the J gene lost 2 bases, with 9 bases spanning the gap. CDR1 is SQVTM and CDR2 is ANQGSEA in the germline V gene. CDR3 length: 12 residues. CDR3 in amino acids: CSVVGEAYEQYF. CDR3 nucleotide sequence: TGCAGCGTTGTCGGGGAAGCCTACGAGCAGTACTTC.

The genes are TRBV15 and TRBJ2-7, with 11 bases aligning to TRBD2. V trimming: 4 bases; J trimming: 0 bases; junction bases outside the gene matches: 5. Germline values: CDR1 LNHNV, CDR2 YYDKDF (reference sequence). This CDR3 has 16 residues. This CDR3 reads CATSIETSGDSYEQYF. CDR3 bases: TGTGCCACCAGCATAGAGACTAGCGGGGACTCCTACGAGCAGTACTTC.

This rearrangement joins TRBV28 to TRBJ1-3; TRBD1 aligns across 7 bases. V gave up 6 bases and J gave up 0 bases; unmatched junction bases: 8. There are 16 residues in the CDR3. Germline assignment: CDR1 MDHEN and CDR2 SYDVKM. CDR3 nucleotide sequence: TGTGCCAGCAGCCGCGACAGGGCGTTCTCTGGAAACACCATATATTTT. It codes for CASSRDRAFSGNTIYF.

The CDR3 nucleotides are TGTGCCAGCAGAGGTAGCCAGAGCTCCTACAATGAGCAGTTCTTC. The encoded protein is CASRGSQSSYNEQFF. This chain uses TRBV2 with TRBJ2-1; D ambiguous. Germline V CDR1 and CDR2: SNHLY, FYNNEI. The V gene lost 6 bases and the J gene lost 0 bases, with 12 bases spanning the gap. The CDR3 length is 15 residues. The variable domain in full, completed from reference TRBV2 and TRBJ2-1, reads EPEVTQTPSHQVTQMGQEVILRCVPISNHLYFYWYRQILGQKVEFLVSFYNNEISEKSEIFDDQFSVERPDGSNFTLKIRSTKLEDSAMYFCASRGSQSSYNEQFFGPGTRLTVL.

V gene TRBV5-6 combines with J gene TRBJ1-2; D is uncertain. Deletions cut 5 bases from V and 2 bases from J, with 19 bases between. The CDR3 runs 16 residues. Germline lookup yields CDR1 SGHDT and CDR2 YYEEEE. CDR3 amino acids: CASRPHGGFSNYGYTF. The CDR3 nucleotides are TGTGCCAGCAGACCTCACGGTGGGTTTTCCAACTATGGCTACACCTTC. The complete variable domain, with remaining parts taken from reference TRBV5-6 and TRBJ1-2, reads DAGVTQSPTHLIKTRGQQVTLRCSPKSGHDTVSWYQQALGQGPQFIFQYYEEEERQRGNFPDRFSGHQFPNYSSELNVNALLLGDSALYLCASRPHGGFSNYGYTFGSGTRLTVV.

CDR3 DNA sequence: TGTGCCAGCAGCCACAGGAACACTGAAGCTTTCTTT. As protein: CASSHRNTEAFF. This chain links TRBV7-9 with TRBJ1-1, with D unclear. V was clipped by 5 bases and J by 1 base, with 5 bases between them. The CDR3 extends over 12 amino acids. CDR1 and CDR2 from the germline V gene are SEHNR and FQNEAQ (reference sequence).

This chain joins TRBV6-4 and TRBJ2-1; 9 nucleotides match TRBD1. V dropped 4 bases and J dropped 1; count of bases not matched to a gene: 2. Germline CDR1 reads MRHNA; CDR2 reads SNTAGT. The CDR3 has 15 residues. DNA for the CDR3: TGTGCCAGCAGTGTCGGACAGGGGTCCTACAATGAGCAGTTCTTC. This encodes CASSVGQGSYNEQFF.

The chain joins TRBV5-6 to TRBJ2-1; 8 bases match TRBD2. This CDR3 contains 16 residues. Germline CDR1 reads SGHDT; CDR2 reads YYEEEE. V lost 4 bases, J lost 8 bases, and 14 bases stayed unmatched. The CDR3 DNA reads TGTGCCAGCAGCATCGAGACCGGGAGGGCCCTGTATGAGCAGTTCTTC. Its translation is CASSIETGRALYEQFF. Complete variable domain (other parts from reference TRBV5-6 and TRBJ2-1): DAGVTQSPTHLIKTRGQQVTLRCSPKSGHDTVSWYQQALGQGPQFIFQYYEEEERQRGNFPDRFSGHQFPNYSSELNVNALLLGDSALYLCASSIETGRALYEQFFGPGTRLTVL.

The chain links TRBV19 to TRBJ1-2; 7 bases are a match to TRBD1. Germline assignment: CDR1 LNHDA and CDR2 SQIVND (reference sequence). The CDR3 contains 14 residues. V lost 3 bases, J lost 4 bases, and 5 bases stayed unmatched. CDR3 bases: TGTGCCAGTAGTATCACGACAGGGTCCTATGGCTACACCTTC. This gives the protein CASSITTGSYGYTF.

The chain recombines TRBV11-2 with TRBJ2-1; TRBD2 agrees at 9 bases. Germline CDR1 reads SGHAT; CDR2 reads FQNNGV. The trim removed 1 base at V and 10 bases at J, leaving 11 bases unmatched. The CDR3 runs 16 residues. The CDR3 nucleotides are TGTGCCAGCAGCTTAGGTCCGGGACTAGCTTCCTGGGAGCAGTTCTTC. This translates into CASSLGPGLASWEQFF.

This chain connects TRBV20-1 to TRBJ2-7, with 7 bases lining up with TRBD2. CDR1 and CDR2 from the germline V gene are DFQATT and SNEGSKA (reference sequence). The V segment lost 3 bases and the J segment 4 bases; nucleotides outside the gene matches: 0. This CDR3 comprises 11 residues. For the CDR3, the DNA is TGCAGTGCTAGGCGGGGGTACGAGCAGTACTTC. Translation: CSARRGYEQYF.

The J gene is TRBJ1-4, the V gene TRBV15, with TRBD1 matching over 9 bases. Germline loops: CDR1 LNHNV, CDR2 YYDKDF (reference sequence). This CDR3 spans 16 amino acids. V shed 0 bases, J shed 8 bases, and the junction held 7 bases outside the gene matches. DNA for the CDR3: TGTGCCACCAGCAGAGACTCCGGGACAGGGCACGAAAAACTGTTTTTT. This encodes CATSRDSGTGHEKLFF.

The V call is TRBV9, the J call TRBJ2-3; the match to TRBD1 covers 8 bases. Germline lookup yields CDR1 SGDLS and CDR2 YYNGEE. After removal of 2 bases from V and 4 bases from J, the junction contained 12 bases not matched to a gene. This CDR3 is 17 amino acids long. CDR3 in amino acids: CASSVMDRARGPDTQYF. The CDR3, as DNA: TGTGCCAGCAGCGTCATGGACAGGGCCCGAGGGCCAGATACGCAGTATTTT.

The chain employs TRBV28 and TRBJ2-3, with D perhaps TRBD2 (6 bases). Germline V CDR1 and CDR2: MDHEN, SYDVKM. Trimming removed 4 bases from V and 3 bases from J, with 17 bases in between. This CDR3 spans 16 amino acids. The CDR3 DNA sequence: TGTGCCAGCAGTTCTAGACTTGGAGGGCGGACAGATACGCAGTATTTT. It translates to CASSSRLGGRTDTQYF.